A single sample is the source of the 16 T cell receptor beta chains below, sequenced in a study of CD8+CD57+ T cells in acquired aplastic anemia. CDR3 and TCR beta VDJ profiling relied on a genomic DNA template. TCRdb re-analysed the reads in MiXCR, keeping a single row per CDR3 protein. The sample consists of some 150,000 distinct CDR3 sequences, 70% to 75% of them appearing once. Whoever was chosen for sequencing had shown CD8+CD57+ cell expansion by flow cytometry. Sequenced: sorted CD4+, CD8+, or CD8+CD57+ T cells (not recorded which) from PBMCs. The receptors stem from a human donor with aplastic anemia.

This chain uses TRBV29-1 with TRBJ2-7, with a tentative D call TRBD1 (5 bases). Germline lookup yields CDR1 SQVTM and CDR2 ANQGSEA. V lost 6 bases and J 6 bases, leaving 18 bases between the germline ends. The CDR3 has 13 amino acids. CDR3 region: CSVVNRSPTEQYF. CDR3 coding DNA: TGCAGCGTCGTAAACAGGAGCCCCACCGAGCAGTACTTC.

This rearrangement joins TRBV15 to TRBJ2-7; perhaps TRBD1 as D (6 bases). CDR1 is LNHNV, CDR2 YYDKDF, per germline (reference sequence). V lost 5 bases and J 2 bases, leaving 13 bases between the germline ends. The CDR3 spans 14 residues. CDR3 coding DNA: TGTGCCACCAGCTTACGGACAGACACCTACGAGCAGTACTTC. It codes for CATSLRTDTYEQYF.

The chain uses TRBV12-3 or TRBV12-4 and TRBJ2-5; 7 nucleotides agree with TRBD2. The J segment lost 2 bases and the V segment lost 6 bases, leaving 6 bases of the junction unmatched. This CDR3 is 14 amino acids long. The CDR3, as DNA: TGTGCCAGCAGCCCACGGGGGGTTCAAGAGACCCAGTACTTC. It specifies CASSPRGVQETQYF.

This clonotype was seen once. The chain uses TRBV12-5 and TRBJ2-5, with 12 bases aligning to TRBD2. Germline V lookup: CDR1 LGHNT, CDR2 FRNRAP. The CDR3 is 16 residues long. With 6 bases clipped from V and 11 bases from J, the junction kept 16 bases outside the gene matches. CDR3 nucleotide sequence: TGTGCTAGTGGCCAGACTAGCGGGAGTCCCTACAATGAGCAGTACTTC. Translating gives CASGQTSGSPYNEQYF.

The J gene is TRBJ1-5, the V gene TRBV10-3; tentatively, D is TRBD1 (5 bases). The germline CDR1 and CDR2 sequences are ENHRY and SYGVKD. CDR3 length: 13 residues. Trimming removed 2 bases from V and 6 bases from J, with 8 bases in between. The CDR3 loop reads CAISEGAGQPQHF. The CDR3 coding sequence is TGTGCCATCAGTGAGGGGGCGGGTCAGCCCCAGCATTTT.

The chain employs TRBV7-8 and TRBJ2-4, with 10 bases aligning to TRBD1. This CDR3 region has 13 residues. Germline loops: CDR1 SGHVS, CDR2 FQNEAQ. The V gene end was trimmed by 5 bases and the J gene end by 9 bases; junction bases not matched to a gene: 4. The CDR3 loop is CASSDRGPSIQYF. Written as DNA, the CDR3 is TGTGCCAGCAGCGACAGGGGGCCTAGCATTCAGTACTTC. Full variable domain (outside the CDR3, taken from reference TRBV7-8 and TRBJ2-4): GAGVSQSPRYKVAKRGQDVALRCDPISGHVSLFWYQQALGQGPEFLTYFQNEAQLDKSGLPSDRFFAERPEGSVSTLKIQRTQQEDSAVYLCASSDRGPSIQYFGAGTRLSVL.

This chain joins TRBV24-1 and TRBJ2-3, with a weak D call TRBD2 (9 bases). CDR1 and CDR2 from the germline V gene are KGHDR and SFDVKD. Trimming shortened V by 5 bases and J by 1 base, and 21 bases separated the two germline ends. The CDR3 is 18 residues long. CDR3 nucleotide sequence: TGTGCCACCAGTGGGGACAGGTCGACTAGCGGACGCACAGATACGCAGTATTTT. Its protein product is CATSGDRSTSGRTDTQYF.

A single count supports this clonotype. This chain joins TRBV29-1 and TRBJ1-2; D might be TRBD1 (5 bases). The CDR3 has 13 amino acids. Germline CDR1 and CDR2: SQVTM and ANQGSEA. V lost 4 bases and J lost 4, with 13 bases in between. The DNA for the CDR3 is TGCAGCGTTGGAAGGGGAGAGGGCTATGGCTACACCTTC. Translated: CSVGRGEGYGYTF.

J is TRBJ1-1 and V is TRBV19, with 10 bases aligning to TRBD1. Germline CDR1 reads LNHDA; CDR2 reads SQIVND (reference sequence). The CDR3 has 15 amino acids. J was trimmed by 3 bases and V by 5 bases; bases with no gene match: 6. For the CDR3, the DNA is TGTGCCAGTAGTCCCTCGGGACAGGGGTACACTGAAGCTTTCTTT. Translated: CASSPSGQGYTEAFF.

The rearrangement joins TRBV13 to TRBJ2-1; no reliable D call. This CDR3 is built from 13 residues. V lost 3 bases and J lost 7, with 10 bases in between. Germline V gives CDR1 PRHDT, CDR2 FYEKMQ (reference sequence). The CDR3 DNA reads as TGTGCCAGCAGCTTTCTGCAGGCTAATGAGCAGTTCTTC. Translating gives CASSFLQANEQFF.

The chain recombines TRBV5-1 with TRBJ2-7, with no clear D. This CDR3 has 12 amino acids. Trimming pared 4 bases from V and 2 bases from J, leaving 7 bases between. The germline CDR1 and CDR2 sequences are SGHRS and YFSETQ. The CDR3 DNA reads as TGCGCCAGCAGCCCCGTACCCTACGAGCAGTACTTC. It translates to CASSPVPYEQYF.

The V and J genes are TRBV24-1 and TRBJ2-1; D unclear. Per the germline V gene, CDR1 is KGHDR and CDR2 is SFDVKD. CDR3 size: 15 residues. The ends were cut back, 4 bases at V and 7 bases at J, with 16 bases in the middle. This CDR3 reads CATSDNLGPRNEQFF. The CDR3 nucleotides are TGTGCCACCAGTGACAACTTAGGGCCCCGGAATGAGCAGTTCTTC.

In DNA form, the CDR3 reads TGTGCCAGCAGCGCTGAGGCTGGCTACACCTTC. Protein product: CASSAEAGYTF. V and J are TRBV2 and TRBJ1-2, with no clear D. Germline loops: CDR1 SNHLY, CDR2 FYNNEI. The germline V and J ends were trimmed by 6 bases and 7 bases, with 9 bases remaining between them. The CDR3 is made up of 11 amino acids.

As concerns this clonotype: A read error may account for a junction end that differs from germline. The chain has TRBV7-9 and TRBJ2-7, with 9 nucleotides matching TRBD1. Germline values: CDR1 SEHNR, CDR2 FQNEAQ (reference sequence). The CDR3 totals 15 residues. CDR3 DNA sequence: TGCGCCAGCAGCCAAGAGGGACAGGGAACCTACGAGCAGTACTTC. Translating gives CASSQEGQGTYEQYF.

A single count supports this clonotype. The chain couples TRBV3-1 to TRBJ2-7; 7 bases are a match to TRBD2. This CDR3 is 13 amino acids long. Looked up from germline, CDR1 is LGHDT and CDR2 is YNNKEL (reference sequence). Trimming cost V 3 bases and J 9 bases; bases outside gene matches: 8. The CDR3 loop reads CASSQAAGTTQYF. CDR3 sequence (DNA): TGTGCCAGCAGCCAGGCCGCCGGGACTACGCAGTACTTC.

This clonotype has a single count. In nucleotides, the CDR3 is TGTGCCACCAGCAGAAAGGGCATGGGGAGCACTGAAGCTTTCTTT. It encodes CATSRKGMGSTEAFF. The gene calls are TRBV15 and TRBJ1-1; D unresolved. From germline, CDR1 is LNHNV and CDR2 YYDKDF (reference sequence). This CDR3 spans 15 amino acids. Trimming removed 2 bases at V and 4 bases at J, with 14 bases between. Full variable domain (rest looked up from reference TRBV15 and TRBJ1-1): DAMVIQNPRYQVTQFGKPVTLSCSQTLNHNVMYWYQQKSSQAPKLLFHYYDKDFNNEADTPDNFQSRRPNTSFCFLDIRSPGLGDTAMYLCATSRKGMGSTEAFFGQGTRLTVV.